The T cell receptor (beta chain) under discussion was sequenced for a study of PD-1 blockade in classical Hodgkin lymphoma. On the study more broadly: Intravenous infusions of nivolumab 3 mg/kg reached patients every 2 weeks. Broader study findings: Whereas CD4+ TCR diversity had risen significantly by C4D1, CD8+ TCR diversity had not. It was among complete responders that baseline diversity resembled that of newly diagnosed patients.

Produced via immunoSEQ multiplex PCR; TCRdb's table is partial and in-frame only. The table shows about 98,000 clones, with roughly 81% occurring only once. About this clone: The antigen is unknown.

Germline values: CDR1 SNHLY, CDR2 FYNNEI. The CDR3 sequence is 14 residues long. V was clipped by 6 bases and J by 0 bases, with 12 bases between them. Brentuximab vedotin exposure varied, and every patient relapsed after autologous stem cell transplantation. The receptor was derived from a human donor with classical Hodgkin lymphoma. The chain combines TRBV2 with TRBJ2-7; possible D gene TRBD1, 6 bases. Material: peripheral blood mononuclear cells (PBMCs), obtained before the second cycle of nivolumab. The CDR3 region is CASRQGVNSYEQYF. The CDR3, as DNA: TGTGCCAGCAGACAGGGAGTAAACTCCTACGAGCAGTACTTC. The full variable domain, in which reference TRBV2 and TRBJ2-7 provide the parts outside the CDR3, is EPEVTQTPSHQVTQMGQEVILRCVPISNHLYFYWYRQILGQKVEFLVSFYNNEISEKSEIFDDQFSVERPDGSNFTLKIRSTKLEDSAMYFCASRQGVNSYEQYFGPGTRLTVT.